This T cell receptor beta chain was sequenced during a study of CD8+ T cells in alopecia areata (dated 2018 in TCRdb). For context, the study as a whole: Treated patients were enrolled in an open-label pilot trial of oral tofacitinib at 5 to 10 mg twice daily for moderate-to-severe alopecia areata. Tofacitinib was administered for 6 to 18 months, and 6 months of follow-up off drug were then conducted to assess delayed response and recurrence. In both human patients and the C3H/HeJ mouse model, the study applied high-throughput TCRbeta sequencing to look at T cell clonal expansion in alopecia areata. Human TCRbeta sequencing covered scalp tissue and sorted CD4+ and CD8+ peripheral blood T cells from patchy and totalis/universalis alopecia areata patients and healthy controls. Biopsies were taken from tofacitinib-treated patients at baseline and again at 4 and 24 weeks into treatment, and several of those patients also had a later scalp biopsy. Scalp clonality was compared among normal scalp (n=4), patchy alopecia areata scalp (n=8), and alopecia totalis/universalis scalp (n=8). The RNA source kit depended on sample type: the PAXgene miRNA kit for fixed scalp, the miRNeasy kit for PBMCs, and the RNeasy kit for mouse skin. TCRbeta CDR3 regions were amplified by immunoSEQ multiplex PCR with 35 Vbeta forward and 13 Jbeta reverse primers. The paper as a whole reports these results and caveats: Scalp TCR repertoire analysis is complicated because resident alphabeta T cells in normal human skin are also sequenced, whereas mouse skin is dominated by gammadelta T cells. Shared TCR sequences between patients were less evident than in mice, which may be partly attributable to HLA diversity in the patient population. Compared with normal scalp, lesional scalp, particularly in alopecia totalis/universalis, had higher clonality and more expanded CD8+ clones, which suggests antigenic drive.

V loses 0 bases of germline sequence and J loses 1 base, and the interval between the two ends is 13 bases. Measured from the cysteine to the phenylalanine, the CDR3 is 15 residues long. Of the read, only the CDR3 DNA is kept; its 45 bases are in frame from base 1. CDR1 and CDR2, per the germline V gene, are SQVTM and ANQGSEA. Interpreted using the paper, the time point label stands for: baseline before oral tofacitinib. Lesional scalp punch biopsies and peripheral blood were obtained from alopecia areata patients. PBMCs were isolated by density centrifugation and stained for CD3, CD4 and CD8, after which CD4+ and CD8+ T cells were sorted on a FACSAria. Regarding this clone: Its antigen remains unidentified. It has no much larger one-base neighbor in the sample; base qualities were not kept.

The library was obtained by the immunoSEQ multiplex PCR assay. For TCR sequencing, RNA was extracted from every sample and reverse transcribed into cDNA to serve as template. First-strand cDNA was synthesized with SuperScript III using a 2:1 mix of oligo-dT and random hexamers. A synthetic immune receptor repertoire was used to assess amplification bias, and residual bias was removed computationally. Per the original workflow: Raw reads were preprocessed to remove errors, and CDR3 was defined by IMGT conventions from the conserved cysteine to phenylalanine. Clonality was computed as 1 minus the Shannon entropy, with the entropy normalized by log2 of the number of productive unique TCRs. Whether scalp clones were CD4 or CD8 was inferred by matching scalp TCRbeta sequences against CD4 and CD8 repertoires sorted from blood. TCRdb re-hosts the immuneACCESS table, in-frame sequences only. Its copies lack some clones; in the studies checked, an unresolved V gene accounts for under half of them, and the cause for the rest is not known. V and J calls plus clone size are reproduced from that table; the DNA served to infer D and trimming. The sample table shows roughly 140,000 clones, and under 60% are seen once. The ten largest make up around 19% of the sample.

The V and J genes are TRBV29-1 and TRBJ2-7; a tentative D call is TRBD1 (6 bases match). The receptor's source is a human donor with alopecia areata. Sequenced here: CD8+ T cells sorted from blood, sampled at week 0. The DNA sequence follows: TGCAGCGTTGAAGAAGGGGGACGTAAATCCTACGAGCAGTACTTC. This is translated as CSVEEGGRKSYEQYF.